This T cell receptor (beta chain) was obtained from a study of T-cell reconstitution after alpha-beta-depleted transplantation in children. It was with unique molecular identifiers that the TCRbeta library was prepared. TCRdb recomputed calls from the PCR reads with MiXCR, one row per CDR3 protein. The profile shows 350,000 to 500,000 distinct CDR3 sequences, roughly 43% of them singletons. Germline V gives CDR1 GTSNPN, CDR2 SVGIG (reference sequence). V lost 3 bases, J lost 2 bases, and 11 bases lay in between. CDR3 length equals 13 residues. The sample in question was PBMCs, obtained before TCRalphabeta/CD19-depleted stem cell transplant. This sequence was found in a girl aged 2-10 years with aplastic anemia, due to receive a stem cell transplant. The rearrangement joins TRBV30 to TRBJ2-7; D uncertain. The CDR3 reads CAWSDRPAYEQYF. The DNA of the CDR3 is TGTGCCTGGAGCGACCGGCCTGCCTACGAGCAGTACTTC.